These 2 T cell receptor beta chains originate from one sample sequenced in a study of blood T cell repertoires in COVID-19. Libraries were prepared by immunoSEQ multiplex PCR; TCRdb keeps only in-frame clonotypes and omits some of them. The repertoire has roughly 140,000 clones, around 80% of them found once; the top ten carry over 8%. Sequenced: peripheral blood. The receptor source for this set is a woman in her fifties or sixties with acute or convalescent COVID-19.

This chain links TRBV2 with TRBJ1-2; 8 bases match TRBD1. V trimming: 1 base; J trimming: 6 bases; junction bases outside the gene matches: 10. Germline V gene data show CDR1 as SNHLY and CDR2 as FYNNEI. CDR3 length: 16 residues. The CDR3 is CASSEVLRAGGNGYTF. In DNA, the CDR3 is TGTGCCAGCAGTGAAGTTTTAAGGGCAGGGGGCAATGGCTACACCTTC.

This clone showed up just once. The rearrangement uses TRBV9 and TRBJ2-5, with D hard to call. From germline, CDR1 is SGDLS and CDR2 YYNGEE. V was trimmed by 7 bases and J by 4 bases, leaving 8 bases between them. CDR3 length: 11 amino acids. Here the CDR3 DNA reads TGTGCCAGCGCGTCCGGAGAGACCCAGTACTTC. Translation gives CASASGETQYF.